This is a list of T cell receptor beta chains from one sample in a study of OX40 agonist ivuxolimab in advanced cancers. The protocol was immunoSEQ multiplex PCR, while the TCRdb copy is restricted to in-frame clones and leaves out a portion. The sample holds 20,000 to 30,000 clones, about 88% seen once. The sample was CD4+ or CD8+ T cells sorted from blood, taken in a trial of the OX40 agonist ivuxolimab. The receptors were sampled from an adult with an advanced solid tumor such as melanoma, head and neck, liver or kidney cancer. The CDR3 runs from the conserved cysteine through the conserved F or W. A D gene is named only where the DNA matches it firmly. The size of a clone is reported for some rows only, either as once, few or many, or as a class for expanded clones.

j_call d_call v_call clone_size cdr3_nt cdr3_aa
TRBJ1-5 - TRBV5-6 - TGTGCCAGCAGCCTCTCGGTGGGGCAAAATAGCAATCAGCCCCAGCATTTT CASSLSVGQNSNQPQHF
TRBJ1-5 - TRBV19 - TGTGCCAGTAGTATATCGCCTAGTATTAATCAGCCCCAGCATTTT CASSISPSINQPQHF
TRBJ1-4 - TRBV6-6 - TGTGCCAGCAGTCTTCGGGAAAAACTGTTTTTT CASSLREKLFF
TRBJ1-2 - TRBV29-1 - TGCAGCGTTGAAAGCAGGGGCAACGTTAACTATGGCTACACCTTC CSVESRGNVNYGYTF
TRBJ2-1 - TRBV18 few TGTGCCAGCTCCCCCGGGGGGCCGAGCTCCTACAATGAGCAGTTCTTC CASSPGGPSSYNEQFF
TRBJ2-3 TRBD2 TRBV5-1 - TGCGCCAGCACGGGTAGCGGGAGCACAGATACGCAGTATTTT CASTGSGSTDTQYF
TRBJ2-3 TRBD2 TRBV6-1 - TGTGCCACGGGGGTGGAGCGGGGACCAGATACGCAGTATTTT CATGVERGPDTQYF
TRBJ2-2 - TRBV27 - TGTGCCAGCCGACAGGGAGGGGTGAGCACCGGGGAGCTGTTTTTT CASRQGGVSTGELFF
TRBJ2-2 - TRBV27 - TGTGCCAGCAGTTTATCGTCGCCGGGGTTCGGGACCGGGGAGCTGTTTTTT CASSLSSPGFGTGELFF
TRBJ1-2 TRBD1 TRBV4-1 - TGCGCCAGCAGCCAATCGACCGGCCGGACAGGGGTAAACTATGGCTACACCTTC CASSQSTGRTGVNYGYTF
TRBJ1-2 TRBD1 TRBV28 - TGTGCCAGCAGTAAGGACAGGAGTAACTATGGCTACACCTTC CASSKDRSNYGYTF
TRBJ2-5 - TRBV18 - TGTGCCAGCTCACCGAAGGGCACCGCCGAGACCCAGTACTTC CASSPKGTAETQYF
TRBJ1-1 TRBD1 TRBV13 - TGTGCCAGCAGCTCCTGGGGACAGGCGAACACTGAAGCTTTCTTT CASSSWGQANTEAFF
TRBJ1-1 - TRBV5-1 - TGCGCCAGCAGCCTGGGGTCAGGGCACACTGAAGCTTTCTTT CASSLGSGHTEAFF
TRBJ1-4 - TRBV7-9 once TGTGCCAGCAGCTTAGAAGAGGGAGGAAAACTGTTTTTT CASSLEEGGKLFF
TRBJ1-5 TRBD1 TRBV6-1 - TGTGCCAGCAGGGACAGGGGGCGCGATCAGCCCCAGCATTTT CASRDRGRDQPQHF
TRBJ2-3 TRBD2 TRBV9 once TGTGCCAGCAGCGCGTTGGGACTAGGCGGCACAGATACGCAGTATTTT CASSALGLGGTDTQYF
TRBJ2-5 - TRBV5-1 - TGCGCCAGCAGCTTGGGACCCGCACAAGAGACCCAGTACTTC CASSLGPAQETQYF
TRBJ2-7 - TRBV30 few TGTGCCTGGAGTATTACAGGAATGTCGCGCGAGCAGTACTTC CAWSITGMSREQYF
TRBJ2-1 - TRBV10-1 - TGCGCCAGCAGTGAGGGGGCGGAAAATGAGCAGTTCTTC CASSEGAENEQFF